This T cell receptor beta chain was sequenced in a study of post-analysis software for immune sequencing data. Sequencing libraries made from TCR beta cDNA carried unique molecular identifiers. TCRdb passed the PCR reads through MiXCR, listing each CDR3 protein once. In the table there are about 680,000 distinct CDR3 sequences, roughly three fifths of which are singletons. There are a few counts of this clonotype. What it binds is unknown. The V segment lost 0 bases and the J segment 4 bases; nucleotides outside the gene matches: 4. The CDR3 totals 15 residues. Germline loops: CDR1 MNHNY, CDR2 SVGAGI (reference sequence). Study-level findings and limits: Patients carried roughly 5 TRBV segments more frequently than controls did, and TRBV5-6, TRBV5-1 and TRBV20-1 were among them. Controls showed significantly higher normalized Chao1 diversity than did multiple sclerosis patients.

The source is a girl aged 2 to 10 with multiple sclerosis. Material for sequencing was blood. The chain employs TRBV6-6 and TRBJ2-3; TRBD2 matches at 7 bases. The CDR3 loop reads CASSYSREGPDTQYF. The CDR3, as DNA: TGTGCCAGCAGTTACTCGAGGGAGGGCCCAGATACGCAGTATTTT.